Presented here are 24 T cell receptor beta chains from one specimen sequenced in a study of PD-1 blockade in classical Hodgkin lymphoma (dated by TCRdb to about 2020). Explained via the paper, the time point label denotes: cycle 4 day 1 (C4D1), after five to seven weeks of nivolumab. Every trial patient had relapsed after autologous stem cell transplantation, and cohorts A, B and C differed in prior brentuximab vedotin exposure. The protocol used for the library was the immunoSEQ multiplex PCR assay. Imported from immuneACCESS, the table was reduced by TCRdb to in-frame sequences with V and J called. These copies leave out some clones; in studies compared against another copy, an unresolved V gene accounts for under half, and the cause of the remainder is not known. This sample lists 64,000 or so clones; more than 80% were detected once. The ten biggest clones cover around a tenth of the sample.

Here the sequenced sample was peripheral blood mononuclear cells (PBMCs), taken before the fourth cycle of nivolumab. Every receptor here comes from a human donor with classical Hodgkin lymphoma.

This rearrangement joins TRBV6-5 to TRBJ2-5; D is unclear. Trimming shortened V by 4 bases and J by 5 bases, and 17 bases separated the two germline ends. The germline gives CDR1 MNHEY, CDR2 SVGAGI. The CDR3 is 15 amino acids. For the CDR3, the DNA is TGTGCCAGCAGTTCCAGGTACAGCCCCGGGGAGACCCAGTACTTC. Its translation: CASSSRYSPGETQYF.

This rearrangement joins TRBV18 to TRBJ2-3; 7 nucleotides align to TRBD1. The CDR3 contains 15 residues. Germline V gives CDR1 KGHSH, CDR2 LQKENI. J gave up 1 base and V 6 bases, and 7 bases lay outside the gene matches. The CDR3 reads CASSRQGERTDTQYF. In DNA, the CDR3 is TGTGCCAGCTCTCGACAGGGAGAACGCACAGATACGCAGTATTTT.

The chain carries TRBV15 and TRBJ2-7; 8 bases line up with TRBD1. CDR1 LNHNV and CDR2 YYDKDF come from the germline V gene (reference sequence). There are 16 residues in the CDR3. With V trimmed by 5 bases and J by 2 bases, 11 bases remained unmatched. The CDR3 region is CATSRVVGTGAYEQYF. As DNA, the CDR3 is TGTGCCACCAGCCGAGTAGTCGGGACAGGAGCCTACGAGCAGTACTTC.

The gene calls are TRBV4-2 and TRBJ2-6; weak D call: TRBD2 (5 bases). Germline V gene sequence: CDR1 LGHNA, CDR2 YNFKEQ. Trimming removed 0 bases from V and 0 bases from J, with 18 bases in between. This CDR3 region has 20 residues. The CDR3 sequence: CASSQDLLVRGFSGANVLTF. The DNA of the CDR3 is TGTGCCAGCAGCCAAGATCTACTTGTACGAGGGTTCTCTGGGGCCAACGTCCTGACTTTC.

The DNA for the CDR3 is TGTGCCAGCAGCTTGGGGCCGACTCTTGGAAACACCATATATTTT. This codes for CASSLGPTLGNTIYF. The chain employs TRBV7-9 and TRBJ1-3; D might be TRBD1 (5 bases). V lost 3 bases, J lost 3 bases, and 12 bases lay in between. Germline V gene lookup returns CDR1 SEHNR and CDR2 FQNEAQ (reference sequence). This CDR3 is 15 amino acids long.

In DNA, the CDR3 is TGTGCCAGCAGCTTGAGGGTTGACACTGAAGCTTTCTTT. It encodes CASSLRVDTEAFF. This sequence joins TRBV7-9 and TRBJ1-1, with D unresolved. The CDR3 extends over 13 amino acids. Per the germline V gene, CDR1 is SEHNR and CDR2 is FQNEAQ (reference sequence). Trimming left V 3 bases short and J 3 bases short, with 8 bases between.

The chain employs TRBV11-2 and TRBJ2-7; TRBD1 matches 11 bases. V was pared by 3 bases and J by 7 bases, with 5 bases of the junction left unmatched. Germline loops: CDR1 SGHAT, CDR2 FQNNGV. The CDR3 is made up of 14 amino acids. The CDR3 reads CASSFGQGAFEQYF. DNA for the CDR3: TGTGCCAGCAGCTTCGGACAGGGGGCGTTTGAGCAGTACTTC.

This clone was picked up a small number of times. The CDR3 DNA reads as TGCGCCAGCAGCGAGCAAGCGGGGGACTATGGCTACACCTTC. This encodes CASSEQAGDYGYTF. The chain recombines TRBV5-1 with TRBJ1-2; a possible D gene is TRBD1 (5 bases). The CDR3 loop spans 14 amino acids. V was shortened by 4 bases and J by 3 bases, with 13 bases between the two germline ends. The germline V gene has CDR1 SGHRS and CDR2 YFSETQ.

This sequence joins TRBV5-4 and TRBJ1-6; TRBD1 matches at 10 bases. Germline-derived CDR1 and CDR2 are SGHNT and YYREEE (reference sequence). J was trimmed by 9 bases and V by 4 bases; bases with no gene match: 4. The CDR3 is 14 amino acids. The CDR3 DNA sequence: TGTGCCAGCAGCCCCGGGACAGGGGTTTCACCCCTCCACTTT. Amino acids: CASSPGTGVSPLHF.

The rearrangement links TRBV30 to TRBJ2-6; D uncertain. V was shortened by 5 bases and J by 2 bases, with 4 bases between the two germline ends. The CDR3 loop spans 12 amino acids. CDR1 GTSNPN and CDR2 SVGIG come from the germline V gene (reference sequence). The DNA for the CDR3 is TGTGCCTGGGGGGCTGGGGCCAACGTCCTGACTTTC. Residues: CAWGAGANVLTF.

This clone was seen a single time. This chain links TRBV29-1 with TRBJ1-2, with D possibly matching TRBD1 (5 bases). Trimming pared 7 bases from V and 2 bases from J, leaving 11 bases between. CDR1 and CDR2 from the germline V gene are SQVTM and ANQGSEA. This CDR3 has 12 amino acids. The CDR3 protein is CSAPRENYGYTF. For the CDR3, the DNA is TGCAGCGCCCCCAGGGAAAACTATGGCTACACCTTC.

This chain links TRBV2 with TRBJ2-2, with D possibly TRBD2 on 6 matching bases. CDR3 length: 15 amino acids. V was trimmed by 7 bases and J by 4 bases, leaving 16 bases between them. CDR1 is SNHLY and CDR2 is FYNNEI in the germline V gene. CDR3 nucleotides: TGTGCCAGCAATCCCCGGACTACTCTCACCGGGGAGCTGTTTTTT. Translated: CASNPRTTLTGELFF.

V is TRBV18 and J is TRBJ2-7; 7 bases line up with TRBD1. V lost 8 bases to trimming and J lost 2 bases; unmatched junction nucleotides: 9. Looked up from germline, CDR1 is KGHSH and CDR2 is LQKENI. This CDR3 is built from 14 residues. Here the CDR3 reads CASTDRTYPYEQYF. The CDR3 DNA reads as TGTGCCAGCACGGACAGGACGTACCCCTACGAGCAGTACTTC.

The chain uses TRBV6-5 and TRBJ1-5; D uncertain. This CDR3 spans 14 amino acids. V lost 7 bases, J lost 6 bases, and 16 bases lay in between. Looked up from germline, CDR1 is MNHEY and CDR2 is SVGAGI. The CDR3 coding sequence is TGTGCCAGCACCCGACACCCTTGGGGTCAGCCCCAGCATTTT. Residues: CASTRHPWGQPQHF.

The CDR3 here is CASSLGQYYGYTF. The CDR3 bases are TGTGCCAGTAGTCTAGGACAGTACTATGGCTACACCTTC. The chain couples TRBV19 to TRBJ1-2, with D possibly TRBD1 on 6 matching bases. Deletions cut 5 bases from V and 3 bases from J, with 10 bases between. Germline V gene sequence: CDR1 LNHDA, CDR2 SQIVND (reference sequence). This CDR3 spans 13 amino acids.

The chain combines TRBV5-4 with TRBJ2-3, with a weak D call TRBD2 (6 bases). The V end lost 2 bases, the J end lost 4 bases, and 14 bases lay between the germline ends. CDR1 SGHNT and CDR2 YYREEE come from the germline V gene (reference sequence). The CDR3 runs 15 residues. The CDR3 region has the DNA TGTGCCAGCAGCTTCAACGGGGGAGGTGCAGATACGCAGTATTTT. Protein: CASSFNGGGADTQYF.

This clone has just one count. This chain links TRBV11-2 with TRBJ1-2; the D is unclear. V lost 1 base and J 6 bases, leaving 3 bases between the germline ends. This CDR3 has 11 amino acids. Germline V gene lookup returns CDR1 SGHAT and CDR2 FQNNGV. DNA for the CDR3: TGTGCCAGCAGCTTAGGGGATGGCTACACCTTC. Protein product: CASSLGDGYTF.

The sample holds a few counts of this clone. The V gene is TRBV2, the J gene TRBJ2-4, with unresolved D. V shed 2 bases and J shed 8 bases, with 10 bases lying between them. The CDR3 sequence is 13 residues long. Germline CDR1 and CDR2: SNHLY and FYNNEI. As DNA, the CDR3 is TGTGCCAGCAGTGAATGGAACTCTTACATTCAGTACTTC. This codes for CASSEWNSYIQYF.

This chain uses TRBV27 with TRBJ1-2, with D possibly being TRBD1 (6 bases). The V end lost 2 bases, the J end lost 6 bases, and 22 bases lay between the germline ends. The length of the CDR3 is 17 residues. Germline V gene lookup returns CDR1 MNHEY and CDR2 SMNVEV (reference sequence). CDR3 sequence reads: CASSLNSHWKGGNGYTF. The DNA of the CDR3 is TGTGCCAGCAGTTTAAACTCCCACTGGAAGGGGGGGAATGGCTACACCTTC.

This clone was seen just once. The CDR3 DNA sequence: TGTGCCAGCAGCTTAGGGGACGTGGCAGTTCAAGAGACCCAGTACTTC. This translates into CASSLGDVAVQETQYF. The chain joins TRBV7-9 to TRBJ2-5; D is possibly TRBD1 or TRBD2 (5 bases each). The V end was cut by 1 base, the J end by 2 bases, with 14 bases between. CDR1 is SEHNR and CDR2 is FQNEAQ in the germline V gene (reference sequence). This CDR3 region has 16 residues.

This chain links TRBV19 with TRBJ1-2; D uncertain. Trimming left V 0 bases short and J 5 bases short, with 10 bases between. Germline-derived CDR1 and CDR2 are LNHDA and SQIVND (reference sequence). The CDR3 length is 14 residues. The CDR3: CASSIDGPDYGYTF. CDR3 bases: TGTGCCAGTAGTATAGACGGGCCGGATTATGGCTACACCTTC.

The chain couples TRBV11-2 to TRBJ1-6; 10 bases align to TRBD1. The V and J ends lost 5 bases and 6 bases, in that order; junction bases with no gene match: 7. The CDR3 runs 16 residues. Germline CDR1 and CDR2: SGHAT and FQNNGV. The CDR3 DNA sequence: TGTGCCAGCAGCCGAAGCGGGACAGGGGTTAATTCACCCCTCCACTTT. Translation: CASSRSGTGVNSPLHF.

The chain has TRBV9 and TRBJ1-4, with D hard to call. With 3 bases removed from V and 7 bases from J, the gap between germline ends came to 10 bases. CDR1 and CDR2 (germline): SGDLS, YYNGEE. There are 13 residues in the CDR3. The CDR3 DNA is TGTGCCAGCAGCGCCGATGTCTCTGAAAAACTGTTTTTT. Translated: CASSADVSEKLFF.

This clone occurred once. This rearrangement joins TRBV6-6 to TRBJ2-7; D possibly corresponds to TRBD1 (5 bases). Per the germline V gene, CDR1 is MNHNY and CDR2 is SVGAGI (reference sequence). This CDR3 is 14 amino acids long. V lost 6 bases and J lost 2, with 14 bases in between. The CDR3 protein is CASRGRGHPYEQYF. For the CDR3, the DNA is TGTGCCAGCAGAGGACGCGGACACCCCTACGAGCAGTACTTC.